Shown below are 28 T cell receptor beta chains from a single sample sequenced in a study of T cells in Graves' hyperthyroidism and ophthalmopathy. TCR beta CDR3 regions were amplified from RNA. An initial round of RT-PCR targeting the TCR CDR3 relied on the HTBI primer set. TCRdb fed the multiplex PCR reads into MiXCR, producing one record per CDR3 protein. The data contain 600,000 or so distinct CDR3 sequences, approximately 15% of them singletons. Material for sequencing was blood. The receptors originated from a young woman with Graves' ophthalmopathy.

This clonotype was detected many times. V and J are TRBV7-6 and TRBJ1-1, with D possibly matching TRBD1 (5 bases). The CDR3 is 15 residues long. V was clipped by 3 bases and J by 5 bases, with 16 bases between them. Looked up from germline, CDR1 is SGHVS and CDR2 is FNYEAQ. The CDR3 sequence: CASSFSSLGGTEAFF. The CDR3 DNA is TGTGCCAGCAGCTTCTCGTCCCTCGGGGGGACTGAAGCTTTCTTT.

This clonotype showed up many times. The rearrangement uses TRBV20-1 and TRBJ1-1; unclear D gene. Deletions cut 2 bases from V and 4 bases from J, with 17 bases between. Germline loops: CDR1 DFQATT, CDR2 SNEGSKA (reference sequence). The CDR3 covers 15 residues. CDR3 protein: CSARIRPYWGTEAFF. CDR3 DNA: TGCAGTGCTAGAATTCGGCCCTATTGGGGCACTGAAGCTTTCTTT.

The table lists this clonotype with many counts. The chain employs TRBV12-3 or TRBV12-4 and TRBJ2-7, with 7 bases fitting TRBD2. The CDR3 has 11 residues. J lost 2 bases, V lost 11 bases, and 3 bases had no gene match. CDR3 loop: CAVGRAYEQYF. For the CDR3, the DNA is TGTGCCGTGGGGAGGGCCTACGAGCAGTACTTC.

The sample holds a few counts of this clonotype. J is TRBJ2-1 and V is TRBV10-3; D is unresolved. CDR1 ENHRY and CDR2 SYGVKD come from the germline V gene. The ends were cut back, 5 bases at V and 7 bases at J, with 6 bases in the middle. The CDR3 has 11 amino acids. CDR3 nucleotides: TGTGCCATCAGTCCCAGGAATGAGCAGTTCTTC. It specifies CAISPRNEQFF.

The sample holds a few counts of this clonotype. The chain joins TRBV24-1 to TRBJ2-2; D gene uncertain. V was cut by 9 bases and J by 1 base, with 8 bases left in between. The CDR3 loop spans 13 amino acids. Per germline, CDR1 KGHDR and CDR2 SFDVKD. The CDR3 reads CATGSENTGELFF. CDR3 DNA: TGTGCCACCGGCTCGGAGAACACCGGGGAGCTGTTTTTT.

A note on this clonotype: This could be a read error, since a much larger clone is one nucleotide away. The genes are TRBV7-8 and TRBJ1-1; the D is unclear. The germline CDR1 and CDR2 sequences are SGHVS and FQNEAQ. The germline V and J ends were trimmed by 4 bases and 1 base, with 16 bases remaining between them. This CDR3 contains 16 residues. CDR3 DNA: TGTGCCAGCAGCTCGCACCGGGCCGGCGGGAACACTGAAGCTTTCTTT. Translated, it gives CASSSHRAGGNTEAFF. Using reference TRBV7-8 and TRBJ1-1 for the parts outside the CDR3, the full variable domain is GAGVSQSPRYKVAKRGQDVALRCDPISGHVSLFWYQQALGQGPEFLTYFQNEAQLDKSGLPSDRFFAERPEGSVSTLKIQRTQQEDSAVYLCASSSHRAGGNTEAFFGQGTRLTVV.

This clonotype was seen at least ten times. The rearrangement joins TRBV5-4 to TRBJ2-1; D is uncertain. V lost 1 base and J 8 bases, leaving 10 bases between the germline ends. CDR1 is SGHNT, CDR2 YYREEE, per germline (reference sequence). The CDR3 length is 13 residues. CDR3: CASSLLGNHEQFF. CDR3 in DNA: TGTGCCAGCAGCTTGTTGGGTAATCATGAGCAGTTCTTC.

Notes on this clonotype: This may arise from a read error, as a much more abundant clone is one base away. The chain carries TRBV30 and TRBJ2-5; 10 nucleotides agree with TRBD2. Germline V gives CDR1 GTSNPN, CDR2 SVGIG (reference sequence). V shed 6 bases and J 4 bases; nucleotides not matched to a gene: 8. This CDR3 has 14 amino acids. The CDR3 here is CACNSGLARETQYF. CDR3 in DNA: TGTGCCTGCAACTCGGGACTAGCGCGAGAGACCCAGTACTTC.

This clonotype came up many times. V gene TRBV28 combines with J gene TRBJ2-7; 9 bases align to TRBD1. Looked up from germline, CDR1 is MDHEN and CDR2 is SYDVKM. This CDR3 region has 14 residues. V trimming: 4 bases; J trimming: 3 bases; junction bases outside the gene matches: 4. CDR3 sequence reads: CASSSGQGIYEQYF. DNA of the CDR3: TGTGCCAGCAGTTCTGGACAGGGGATCTACGAGCAGTACTTC. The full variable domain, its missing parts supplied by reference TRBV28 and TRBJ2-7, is DVKVTQSSRYLVKRTGEKVFLECVQDMDHENMFWYRQDPGLGLRLIYFSYDVKMKEKGDIPEGYSVSREKKERFSLILESASTNQTSMYLCASSSGQGIYEQYFGPGTRLTVT.

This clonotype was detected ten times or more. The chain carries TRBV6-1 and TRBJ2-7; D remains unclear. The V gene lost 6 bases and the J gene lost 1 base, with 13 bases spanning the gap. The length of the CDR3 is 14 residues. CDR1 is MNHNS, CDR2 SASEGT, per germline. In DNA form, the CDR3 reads TGTGCCAGCAGGGACGCCCTAGTTTCCTACGAGCAGTACTTC. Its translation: CASRDALVSYEQYF.

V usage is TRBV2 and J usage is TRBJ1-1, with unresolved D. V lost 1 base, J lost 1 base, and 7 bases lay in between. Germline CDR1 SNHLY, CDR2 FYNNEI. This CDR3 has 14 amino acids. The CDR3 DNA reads TGTGCCAGCAGTGAAGGTCGGTGGAACACTGAAGCTTTCTTT. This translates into CASSEGRWNTEAFF.

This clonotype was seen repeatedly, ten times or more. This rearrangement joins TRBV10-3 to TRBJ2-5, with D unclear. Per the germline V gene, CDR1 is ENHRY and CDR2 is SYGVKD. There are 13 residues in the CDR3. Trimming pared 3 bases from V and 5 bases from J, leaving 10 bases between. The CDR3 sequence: CAISDLSFETQYF. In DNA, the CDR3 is TGTGCCATCAGTGATCTGAGCTTTGAGACCCAGTACTTC.

CDR3 loop: CASSPWTGGASYEQYF. CDR3 coding DNA: TGTGCCAGCAGTCCATGGACAGGGGGCGCGAGTTACGAGCAGTACTTC. The chain is built from TRBV12-3 or TRBV12-4 and TRBJ2-7; 11 nucleotides match TRBD1. The CDR3 length is 16 residues. The J segment lost 4 bases and the V segment lost 5 bases, leaving 10 bases of the junction unmatched.

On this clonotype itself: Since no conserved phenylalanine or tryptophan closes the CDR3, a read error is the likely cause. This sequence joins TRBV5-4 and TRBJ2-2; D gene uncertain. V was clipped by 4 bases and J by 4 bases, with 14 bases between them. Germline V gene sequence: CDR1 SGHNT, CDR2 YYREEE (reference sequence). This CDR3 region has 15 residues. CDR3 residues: CASSPLQSPTGELFL. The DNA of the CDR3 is TGTGCCAGCAGCCCCCTACAATCTCCCACCGGGGAGCTGTTTCTT.

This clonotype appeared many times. CDR3 amino acids: CSASEVSTSKTQYF. For the CDR3, the DNA is TGCAGTGCTAGCGAAGTCAGCACTAGCAAGACCCAGTACTTC. The rearrangement links TRBV20-1 to TRBJ2-5; a weak D match, TRBD2 (6 bases). CDR3 length: 14 residues. With 3 bases removed from V and 6 bases from J, the gap between germline ends came to 17 bases. The germline CDR1 and CDR2 sequences are DFQATT and SNEGSKA (reference sequence).

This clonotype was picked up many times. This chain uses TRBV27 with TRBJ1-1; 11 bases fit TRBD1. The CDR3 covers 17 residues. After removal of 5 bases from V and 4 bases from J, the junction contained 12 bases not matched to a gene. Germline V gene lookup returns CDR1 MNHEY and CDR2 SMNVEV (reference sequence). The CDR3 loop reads CASSPGQGAPMSTEAFF. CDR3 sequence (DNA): TGTGCCAGCAGTCCCGGACAGGGGGCCCCCATGAGCACTGAAGCTTTCTTT.

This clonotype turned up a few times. The CDR3 bases are TGTGCCATCAGTGAAGGGACAGTCACAGATACGCAGTATTTT. Encoded protein: CAISEGTVTDTQYF. The rearrangement uses TRBV10-3 and TRBJ2-3, with 7 positions matching TRBD1. CDR3 length equals 14 residues. Germline loops: CDR1 ENHRY, CDR2 SYGVKD. V dropped 3 bases and J dropped 2; count of bases not matched to a gene: 2.

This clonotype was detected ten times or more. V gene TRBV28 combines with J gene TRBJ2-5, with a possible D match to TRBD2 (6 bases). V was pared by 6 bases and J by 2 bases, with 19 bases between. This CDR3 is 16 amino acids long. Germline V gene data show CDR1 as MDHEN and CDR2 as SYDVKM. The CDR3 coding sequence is TGTGCCAGCAGCCCTGTCGCGGGGAGTGTACAAGAGACCCAGTACTTC. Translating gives CASSPVAGSVQETQYF.

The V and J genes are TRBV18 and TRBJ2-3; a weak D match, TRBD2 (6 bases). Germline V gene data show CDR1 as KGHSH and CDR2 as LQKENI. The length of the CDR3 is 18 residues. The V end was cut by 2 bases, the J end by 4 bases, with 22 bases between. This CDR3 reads CASSPIQVTSLTADTQYF. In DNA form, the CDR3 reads TGTGCCAGCTCACCAATTCAGGTGACTAGTCTTACGGCAGATACGCAGTATTTT.

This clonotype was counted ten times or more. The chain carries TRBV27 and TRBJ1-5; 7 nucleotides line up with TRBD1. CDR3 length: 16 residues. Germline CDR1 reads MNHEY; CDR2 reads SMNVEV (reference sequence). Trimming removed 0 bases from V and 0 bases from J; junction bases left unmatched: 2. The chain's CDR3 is CASSLSAGGSNQPQHF. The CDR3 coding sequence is TGTGCCAGCAGTTTATCCGCAGGGGGTAGCAATCAGCCCCAGCATTTT.

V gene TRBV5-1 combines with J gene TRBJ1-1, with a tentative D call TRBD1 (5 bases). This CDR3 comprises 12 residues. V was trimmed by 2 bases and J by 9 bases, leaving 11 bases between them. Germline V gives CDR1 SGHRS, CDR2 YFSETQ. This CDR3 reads CASSFGREKAFF. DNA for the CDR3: TGCGCCAGCAGCTTCGGCAGGGAAAAAGCTTTCTTT.

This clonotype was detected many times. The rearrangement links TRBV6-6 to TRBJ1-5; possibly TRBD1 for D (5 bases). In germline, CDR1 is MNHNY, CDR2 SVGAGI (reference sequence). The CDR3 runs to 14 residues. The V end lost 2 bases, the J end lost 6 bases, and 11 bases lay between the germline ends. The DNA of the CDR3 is TGTGCCAGCAGTTACGGGCAGGGTTCTCAGCCCCAGCATTTT. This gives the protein CASSYGQGSQPQHF.

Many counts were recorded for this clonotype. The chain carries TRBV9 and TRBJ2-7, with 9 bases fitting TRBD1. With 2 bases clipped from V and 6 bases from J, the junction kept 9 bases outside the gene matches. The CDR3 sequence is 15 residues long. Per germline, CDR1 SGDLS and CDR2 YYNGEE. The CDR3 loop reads CASSVTGTGHGEQYF. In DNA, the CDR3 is TGTGCCAGCAGCGTGACCGGGACAGGGCACGGCGAGCAGTACTTC. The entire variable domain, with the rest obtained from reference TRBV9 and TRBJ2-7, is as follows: DSGVTQTPKHLITATGQRVTLRCSPRSGDLSVYWYQQSLDQGLQFLIQYYNGEERAKGNILERFSAQQFPDLHSELNLSSLELGDSALYFCASSVTGTGHGEQYFGPGTRLTVT.

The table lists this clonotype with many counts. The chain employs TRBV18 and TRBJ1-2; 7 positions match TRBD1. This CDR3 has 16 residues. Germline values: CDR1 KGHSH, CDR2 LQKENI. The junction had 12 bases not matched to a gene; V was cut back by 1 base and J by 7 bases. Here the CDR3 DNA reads TGTGCCAGCTCACCACTGGAGGACAGGCAATACGCTGGCTACACCTTC. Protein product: CASSPLEDRQYAGYTF.

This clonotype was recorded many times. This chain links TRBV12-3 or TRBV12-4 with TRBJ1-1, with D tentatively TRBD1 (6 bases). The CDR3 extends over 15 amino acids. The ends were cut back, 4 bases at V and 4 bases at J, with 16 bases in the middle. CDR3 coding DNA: TGTGCCAGCAGTTGGGGTAGGGAAGGGGGCACTGAAGCTTTCTTT. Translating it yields CASSWGREGGTEAFF.

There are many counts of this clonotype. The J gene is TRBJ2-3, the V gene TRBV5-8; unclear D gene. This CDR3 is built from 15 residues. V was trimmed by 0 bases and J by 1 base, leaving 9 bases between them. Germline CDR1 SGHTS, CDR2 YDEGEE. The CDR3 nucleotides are TGTGCCAGCAGCTTGGACCTCCGGGGCACAGATACGCAGTATTTT. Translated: CASSLDLRGTDTQYF. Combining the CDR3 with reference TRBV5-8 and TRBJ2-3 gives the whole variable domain EAGVTQSPTHLIKTRGQQATLRCSPISGHTSVYWYQQALGLGLQFLLWYDEGEERNRGNFPPRFSGRQFPNYSSELNVNALELEDSALYLCASSLDLRGTDTQYFGPGTRLTVL.

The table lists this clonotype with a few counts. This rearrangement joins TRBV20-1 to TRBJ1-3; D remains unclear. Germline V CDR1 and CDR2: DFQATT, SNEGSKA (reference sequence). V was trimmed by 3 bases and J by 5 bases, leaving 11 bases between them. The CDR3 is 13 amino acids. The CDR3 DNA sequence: TGCAGTGCTAGGGCTAGGTACAGAAACACCATATATTTT. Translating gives CSARARYRNTIYF.

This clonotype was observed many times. CDR3 nucleotides: TGCAGTGCCCTCCGCTGGGGCGGGAGGGAGGGAGATACGCAGTATTTT. Translating it yields CSALRWGGREGDTQYF. The chain carries TRBV20-1 and TRBJ2-3, with 9 bases fitting TRBD2. V lost 6 bases, J lost 5 bases, and 15 bases stayed unmatched. Germline assignment: CDR1 DFQATT and CDR2 SNEGSKA (reference sequence). The CDR3 is 16 residues long.